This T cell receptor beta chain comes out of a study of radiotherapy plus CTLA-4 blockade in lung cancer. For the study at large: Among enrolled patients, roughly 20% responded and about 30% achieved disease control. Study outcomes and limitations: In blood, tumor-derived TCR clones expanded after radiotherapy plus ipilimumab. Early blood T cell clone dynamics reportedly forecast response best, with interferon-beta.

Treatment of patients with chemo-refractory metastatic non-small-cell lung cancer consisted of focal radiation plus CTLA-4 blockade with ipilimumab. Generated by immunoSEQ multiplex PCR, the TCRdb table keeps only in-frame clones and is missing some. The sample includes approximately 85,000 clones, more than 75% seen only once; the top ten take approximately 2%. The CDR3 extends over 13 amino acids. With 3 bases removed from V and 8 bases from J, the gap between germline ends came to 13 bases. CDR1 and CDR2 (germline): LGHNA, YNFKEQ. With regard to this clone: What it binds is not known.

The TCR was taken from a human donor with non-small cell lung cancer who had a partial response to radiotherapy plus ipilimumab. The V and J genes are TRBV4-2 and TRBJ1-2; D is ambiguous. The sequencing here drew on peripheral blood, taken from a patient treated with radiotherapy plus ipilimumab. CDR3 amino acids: CASSQHGEDGYTF. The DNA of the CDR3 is TGTGCCAGCAGCCAGCACGGGGAAGACGGCTACACCTTC.